This entry lists 10 T cell receptor beta chains sequenced from one sample in a study of T-cell reconstitution after alpha-beta-depleted transplantation in children. TCRbeta library preparation incorporated unique molecular identifiers. TCRdb analysed the PCR reads with MiXCR anew, one entry per CDR3 protein. Among nearly 350,000 distinct CDR3 sequences listed, roughly 15% were seen once. Sequencing was performed on PBMCs, mostly from graft donor cells, taken 360 days after TCRalphabeta/CD19-depleted stem cell transplant. Source of these receptors: a male patient aged 2-10 years who had a stem cell transplant for acute lymphoblastic leukemia, so the T cells may come from the graft donor.

This clonotype has a count of ten or more. The rearrangement links TRBV20-1 to TRBJ2-2, with D maybe TRBD2 (5 bases). The CDR3 length is 15 residues. With 3 bases removed from V and 5 bases from J, the gap between germline ends came to 16 bases. Germline V CDR1 and CDR2: DFQATT, SNEGSKA (reference sequence). CDR3 region: CSARGRTYRTGELFF. CDR3 coding DNA: TGCAGTGCTAGGGGAAGGACTTATCGTACCGGGGAGCTGTTTTTT.

This clonotype was observed many times. J is TRBJ2-2 and V is TRBV28; tentative D call: TRBD2 (5 bases). Trimming pared 2 bases from V and 6 bases from J, leaving 16 bases between. The germline V gene encodes CDR1 MDHEN and CDR2 SYDVKM. The CDR3 length is 16 residues. For the CDR3, the DNA is TGTGCCAGCAGTTTAACGCGGGCCCTTAGCCCCGGGGAGCTGTTTTTT. This codes for CASSLTRALSPGELFF.

This clonotype appeared many times. The CDR3 DNA reads as TGCAGTGCTAGAGATTGGGGGACAGGGACCAAAAACATTCAGTACTTC. Protein product: CSARDWGTGTKNIQYF. The gene calls are TRBV20-1 and TRBJ2-4; 9 nucleotides match TRBD1. The CDR3 sequence is 16 residues long. Germline CDR1 DFQATT, CDR2 SNEGSKA (reference sequence). Trimming cost V 0 bases and J 2 bases; bases outside gene matches: 5.

This clonotype appeared a few times. The chain couples TRBV28 to TRBJ1-2, with 11 bases matching TRBD1. V dropped 7 bases and J dropped 10; count of bases not matched to a gene: 20. Germline V CDR1 and CDR2: MDHEN, SYDVKM. The CDR3 runs to 17 residues. The CDR3 DNA follows: TGTGCCAGCAAGAACGCCCCGGGACAGGGGGTTCCTTTTGACTACACCTTC. Protein sequence: CASKNAPGQGVPFDYTF.

This clonotype was detected only a few times. The chain uses TRBV20-1 and TRBJ1-5, with no clear D. The germline V gene encodes CDR1 DFQATT and CDR2 SNEGSKA (reference sequence). The CDR3 spans 17 residues. V gave up 0 bases and J gave up 0 bases, with 15 bases separating them. The CDR3 bases are TGCAGTGCTAGAGAGTCGGCGCGGGCATATAGCAATCAGCCCCAGCATTTT. This encodes CSARESARAYSNQPQHF.

This clonotype turned up a few times. The rearrangement links TRBV20-1 to TRBJ2-7; TRBD2 aligns across 15 bases. The CDR3 length is 16 residues. Germline CDR1 reads DFQATT; CDR2 reads SNEGSKA (reference sequence). The V segment lost 3 bases and the J segment 3 bases; nucleotides outside the gene matches: 6. CDR3 nucleotide sequence: TGCAGTGCTAGGGGGGGGACTAGCGGGAGGTTCTACGAGCAGTACTTC. Residues: CSARGGTSGRFYEQYF.

The genes are TRBV3-1 and TRBJ2-3; D not certain. Trimming removed 2 bases from V and 3 bases from J, with 6 bases in between. The CDR3 covers 13 residues. Germline V gives CDR1 LGHDT, CDR2 YNNKEL (reference sequence). CDR3 sequence: CASSQRLTDTQYF. The CDR3 nucleotides are TGTGCCAGCAGCCAACGGCTGACAGATACGCAGTATTTT.

This clonotype was observed a few times. The V gene is TRBV14, the J gene TRBJ2-3, with 9 bases identical to TRBD2. The CDR3 contains 16 residues. CDR1 and CDR2 (germline): SGHDN, FVKESK. V trimming: 5 bases; J trimming: 4 bases; junction bases outside the gene matches: 10. The CDR3 loop is CASSARGSGRSDTQYF. CDR3 bases: TGTGCCAGCAGCGCGAGGGGTAGCGGGAGATCAGATACGCAGTATTTT.

This clonotype was seen a handful of times. The V and J genes are TRBV14 and TRBJ2-3; 8 bases line up with TRBD2. Germline V gene sequence: CDR1 SGHDN, CDR2 FVKESK. CDR3 length: 14 amino acids. Germline trimming cut 3 bases from V and 5 bases from J; bases unmatched to any gene: 4. CDR3 region: CASSHSAGVDTQYF. In DNA, the CDR3 is TGTGCCAGCAGCCATTCAGCGGGAGTAGATACGCAGTATTTT.

This clonotype was found a few times. The V gene is TRBV10-3, the J gene TRBJ2-1, with TRBD1 as a possible D gene (5 bases). Per the germline V gene, CDR1 is ENHRY and CDR2 is SYGVKD. V was trimmed by 0 bases and J by 5 bases, leaving 11 bases between them. CDR3 size: 15 residues. In DNA form, the CDR3 reads TGTGCCATCAGTGAGTCGATAGGGGCGCACAATGAGCAGTTCTTC. Translating gives CAISESIGAHNEQFF.